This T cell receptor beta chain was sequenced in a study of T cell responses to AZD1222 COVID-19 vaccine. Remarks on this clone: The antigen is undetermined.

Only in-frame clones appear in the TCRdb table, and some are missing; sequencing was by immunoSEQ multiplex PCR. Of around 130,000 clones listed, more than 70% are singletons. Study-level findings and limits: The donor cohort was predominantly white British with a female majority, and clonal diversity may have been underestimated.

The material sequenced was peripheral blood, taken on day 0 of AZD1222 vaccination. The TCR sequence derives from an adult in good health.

CDR3 residues: CASSSTGLVLAGELFF. The DNA of the CDR3 is TGTGCCAGCAGCTCTACAGGGTTGGTTTTGGCCGGGGAGCTGTTTTTT. J is TRBJ2-2 and V is TRBV7-9; D possibly corresponds to TRBD1 (6 bases). The CDR3 loop spans 16 amino acids. CDR1 is SEHNR and CDR2 is FQNEAQ in the germline V gene (reference sequence). With 4 bases removed from V and 6 bases from J, the gap between germline ends came to 18 bases.